These 28 T cell receptor beta chains were all obtained from the same sample, sequenced in a study of blood T cells in healthy people across ages. For the second PCR, which ran for about 7 to 11 cycles, a sample-barcoded 5' primer and a J-beta primer mix were used. TCRdb analysed the 5' RACE reads with MiXCR anew, one entry per CDR3 protein. Among more than 1,400,000 distinct CDR3 sequences listed, roughly 40% were seen once. Sequencing was carried out using blood. These TCRs come from a woman younger than 30 in good health.

This chain uses TRBV27 with TRBJ1-6, with TRBD1 matching 7 bases. The germline gives CDR1 MNHEY, CDR2 SMNVEV (reference sequence). V lost 3 bases to trimming and J lost 3 bases; unmatched junction nucleotides: 11. The CDR3 is made up of 18 amino acids. CDR3 in amino acids: CASSFPRTGLLYNSPLHF. In DNA, the CDR3 is TGTGCCAGCAGTTTCCCTCGGACAGGCCTCCTCTATAATTCACCCCTCCACTTT.

The V gene is TRBV27, the J gene TRBJ2-7; no reliable D call. CDR1 and CDR2 from the germline V gene are MNHEY and SMNVEV (reference sequence). The ends were cut back, 6 bases at V and 6 bases at J, with 18 bases in the middle. The CDR3 totals 14 residues. This chain's CDR3 is CASSPASEVSEQYF. In DNA form, the CDR3 reads TGTGCCAGCAGCCCTGCTTCCGAAGTTAGCGAGCAGTACTTC.

The V gene is TRBV6-1, the J gene TRBJ1-3; D gene uncertain. This CDR3 has 11 residues. Germline V gene lookup returns CDR1 MNHNS and CDR2 SASEGT. V was cut by 7 bases and J by 4 bases, with 5 bases left in between. The CDR3 sequence is CASNPGNTIYF. The CDR3 nucleotides are TGTGCCAGCAACCCCGGAAACACCATATATTTT.

This clonotype was counted once. The chain uses TRBV2 and TRBJ2-3; TRBD2 matches at 9 bases. The CDR3 has 15 residues. With 3 bases clipped from V and 2 bases from J, the junction kept 3 bases outside the gene matches. Looked up from germline, CDR1 is SNHLY and CDR2 is FYNNEI. This CDR3 reads CASSEPGLATDTQYF. CDR3 sequence (DNA): TGTGCCAGCAGTGAGCCGGGACTAGCCACAGATACGCAGTATTTT. Combining the CDR3 with reference TRBV2 and TRBJ2-3 gives the whole variable domain EPEVTQTPSHQVTQMGQEVILRCVPISNHLYFYWYRQILGQKVEFLVSFYNNEISEKSEIFDDQFSVERPDGSNFTLKIRSTKLEDSAMYFCASSEPGLATDTQYFGPGTRLTVL.

V gene TRBV23-1 combines with J gene TRBJ2-1, with D hard to call. TRBV23-1 is designated an ORF whose function remains uncertain. V was cut by 0 bases and J by 0 bases, with 15 bases left in between. There are 18 residues in the CDR3. The CDR3 region has the DNA TGCGCCAGCAGTCAATCCTCTTCGATCTTAAGCTCCTACAATGAGCAGTTCTTC. Its protein product is CASSQSSSILSSYNEQFF.

This clonotype occurred a few times. The chain joins TRBV2 to TRBJ1-6; 8 bases map to TRBD1. Germline-derived CDR1 and CDR2 are SNHLY and FYNNEI. The CDR3 runs to 18 residues. Trimming cost V 0 bases and J 9 bases; bases outside gene matches: 13. The DNA of the CDR3 is TGTGCCAGCAGTGAAGCCGTCATGGGACAGGACCGTGGTTCACCCCTCCACTTT. Translated: CASSEAVMGQDRGSPLHF. The full variable domain, with the rest looked up from reference TRBV2 and TRBJ1-6, is EPEVTQTPSHQVTQMGQEVILRCVPISNHLYFYWYRQILGQKVEFLVSFYNNEISEKSEIFDDQFSVERPDGSNFTLKIRSTKLEDSAMYFCASSEAVMGQDRGSPLHFGNGTRLTVT.

This clonotype was detected only a few times. CDR3 in amino acids: CASSLATANNEQFF. CDR3 coding DNA: TGTGCCAGCAGCTTAGCAACAGCCAACAATGAGCAGTTCTTC. The rearrangement links TRBV7-2 to TRBJ2-1, with unresolved D. Germline values: CDR1 SGHTA, CDR2 FQGNSA. The V gene lost 0 bases and the J gene lost 5 bases, with 8 bases spanning the gap. The CDR3 spans 14 residues. The entire variable domain, with the rest obtained from reference TRBV7-2 and TRBJ2-1, is as follows: GAGVSQSPSNKVTEKGKDVELRCDPISGHTALYWYRQSLGQGLEFLIYFQGNSAPDKSGLPSDRFSAERTGGSVSTLTIQRTQQEDSAVYLCASSLATANNEQFFGPGTRLTVL.

V gene TRBV7-2 combines with J gene TRBJ2-5; 8 bases fit TRBD2. V lost 2 bases to trimming and J lost 5 bases; unmatched junction nucleotides: 4. There are 14 residues in the CDR3. Per the germline V gene, CDR1 is SGHTA and CDR2 is FQGNSA. The CDR3 is CASSLIAGLETQYF. In DNA form, the CDR3 reads TGTGCCAGCAGCTTAATAGCGGGGCTGGAGACCCAGTACTTC.

The V call is TRBV6-1, the J call TRBJ2-2, with a possible D match to TRBD2 (6 bases). CDR1 is MNHNS, CDR2 SASEGT, per germline. The CDR3 is 14 amino acids. V was trimmed by 5 bases and J by 4 bases, leaving 11 bases between them. CDR3 amino acids: CASSRGDGTGELFF. DNA of the CDR3: TGTGCCAGCAGTCGCGGGGACGGCACCGGGGAGCTGTTTTTT.

This chain connects TRBV20-1 to TRBJ2-5, with a tentative D call TRBD2 (7 bases). CDR1 and CDR2 from the germline V gene are DFQATT and SNEGSKA (reference sequence). Trimming cost V 6 bases and J 5 bases, with 16 bases left between them. CDR3 size: 13 residues. This CDR3 reads CSALGGGVETQYF. In nucleotides, the CDR3 is TGCAGTGCCTTAGGAGGGGGGGTGGAGACCCAGTACTTC.

The chain uses TRBV11-3 and TRBJ2-1, with 8 bases aligning to TRBD2. The germline gives CDR1 SGHNT, CDR2 YENEEA. The CDR3 covers 18 residues. V dropped 0 bases and J dropped 3; count of bases not matched to a gene: 10. The CDR3 is CASSLESTGGAFYNEQFF. The CDR3 DNA reads as TGTGCCAGCAGCTTAGAATCTACGGGGGGGGCCTTCTACAATGAGCAGTTCTTC.

The chain combines TRBV27 with TRBJ1-2; 9 bases match TRBD1. This CDR3 has 15 amino acids. J was trimmed by 12 bases and V by 5 bases; bases with no gene match: 16. The germline V gene has CDR1 MNHEY and CDR2 SMNVEV (reference sequence). The CDR3: CASSPRDRALLGHTF. The DNA for the CDR3 is TGTGCCAGCAGTCCAAGGGACAGGGCCCTTTTGGGCCACACCTTC.

The rearrangement links TRBV10-3 to TRBJ1-1; a weak D match, TRBD1 (6 bases). Trimming pared 7 bases from V and 2 bases from J, leaving 17 bases between. CDR3 length: 15 amino acids. Germline V gene sequence: CDR1 ENHRY, CDR2 SYGVKD. CDR3 in DNA: TGTGCCATCACCACTACAGGGTCGGGAAACACTGAAGCTTTCTTT. It is translated as CAITTTGSGNTEAFF.

J is TRBJ1-6 and V is TRBV3-1; D is unclear. CDR3 size: 10 residues. Germline V lookup: CDR1 LGHDT, CDR2 YNNKEL (reference sequence). CDR3 sequence reads: CAAVESPLHF. The CDR3 bases are TGTGCTGCGGTAGAATCACCCCTCCACTTT.

The chain links TRBV12-3 or TRBV12-4 to TRBJ1-5; 9 positions match TRBD1. This CDR3 has 16 residues. V shed 5 bases, J shed 2 bases, and the junction held 7 bases outside the gene matches. The CDR3 DNA reads as TGTGCCAGCAGTCCACTACAGGGGGCGGGCAATCAGCCCCAGCATTTT. Translating it yields CASSPLQGAGNQPQHF.

Of note for this clonotype: One junction end does not reproduce the germline sequence, and a read error may be involved. V is TRBV28 and J is TRBJ2-5; possibly TRBD1 for D (6 bases). The CDR3 runs 12 residues. Germline lookup yields CDR1 MDHEN and CDR2 SYDVKM. CDR3 residues: CAGRSAGVTQYF. The CDR3 coding sequence is TGTGCCGGCAGATCCGCAGGGGTGACCCAGTACTTC.

The chain carries TRBV20-1 and TRBJ1-1; tentative D call: TRBD1 (5 bases). This CDR3 has 13 amino acids. CDR1 is DFQATT and CDR2 is SNEGSKA in the germline V gene (reference sequence). V was clipped by 3 bases and J by 1 base, with 9 bases between them. In DNA, the CDR3 is TGCAGTGCTAGCCGGGGGAGGAACACTGAAGCTTTCTTT. The encoded protein is CSASRGRNTEAFF.

The CDR3 DNA sequence: TGTGCCAGCAGTTACTTAGGAGGAATGACAGATACGCAGTATTTT. The encoded protein is CASSYLGGMTDTQYF. This chain connects TRBV6-2 or TRBV6-3 to TRBJ2-3, with D perhaps TRBD2 (5 bases). In germline, CDR1 is MNHEY, CDR2 SVGEGT. Trimming shortened V by 1 base and J by 3 bases, and 11 bases separated the two germline ends. The CDR3 has 15 residues.

This clonotype was detected a few times. The chain is built from TRBV28 and TRBJ1-4, with 9 nucleotides matching TRBD1. The CDR3 loop spans 16 amino acids. Losses at the gene ends were 3 bases for V and 7 bases for J; bases not matched to a gene: 9. Germline loops: CDR1 MDHEN, CDR2 SYDVKM. CDR3 sequence (DNA): TGTGCCAGCAGTTTTCCCATGGGACAGGGAGCTGAAAAACTGTTTTTT. It specifies CASSFPMGQGAEKLFF.

There are a few counts of this clonotype. The V gene is TRBV28, the J gene TRBJ1-6, with D hard to call. The germline gives CDR1 MDHEN, CDR2 SYDVKM. The germline V and J ends were trimmed by 2 bases and 8 bases, with 13 bases remaining between them. The CDR3 covers 15 residues. The CDR3 DNA follows: TGTGCCAGCAGTTTACGCCCGGCTGATGATTCACCCCTCCACTTT. Translated, it gives CASSLRPADDSPLHF.

CDR3 protein: CAWSRGGYGYTF. CDR3 coding DNA: TGTGCCTGGAGTAGGGGAGGCTATGGCTACACCTTC. The rearrangement links TRBV30 to TRBJ1-2; possible D gene TRBD1, 5 bases. Per the germline V gene, CDR1 is GTSNPN and CDR2 is SVGIG (reference sequence). The CDR3 extends over 12 amino acids. V lost 2 bases, J lost 4 bases, and 8 bases lay in between.

J is TRBJ2-5 and V is TRBV29-1, with 10 bases aligning to TRBD2. CDR1 is SQVTM, CDR2 ANQGSEA, per germline. V lost 6 bases and J lost 2; bases outside the gene matches: 9. The CDR3 consists of 15 residues. The CDR3 DNA follows: TGCAGCGTGGGTACAGCGGGGGGGAAACAAGAGACCCAGTACTTC. This codes for CSVGTAGGKQETQYF.

This clonotype was seen only once. A read error is possible here, since a much larger clone lies one base away. V is TRBV12-3 or TRBV12-4 and J is TRBJ2-7; weak D call: TRBD2 (6 bases). The CDR3 spans 13 residues. V was shortened by 10 bases and J by 2 bases, with 15 bases between the two germline ends. The CDR3 reads CAISSGLTYEQYF. CDR3 sequence (DNA): TGTGCCATCAGCTCGGGACTGACCTACGAGCAGTACTTC.

The rearrangement links TRBV7-8 to TRBJ2-7; D remains unclear. V was cut by 0 bases and J by 2 bases, with 8 bases left in between. The CDR3 covers 14 residues. The germline CDR1 and CDR2 sequences are SGHVS and FQNEAQ. CDR3 amino acids: CASSLAGFPYEQYF. DNA for the CDR3: TGTGCCAGCAGCTTAGCGGGGTTCCCCTACGAGCAGTACTTC.

The V gene is TRBV7-2, the J gene TRBJ2-7, with a weak D call TRBD2 (6 bases). The V and J ends lost 6 bases and 7 bases respectively, with 10 bases between them. CDR3 length equals 11 residues. Germline V gives CDR1 SGHTA, CDR2 FQGNSA. The CDR3 loop reads CASRTAGEQYF. CDR3 in DNA: TGTGCCAGCAGGACGGCGGGGGAGCAGTACTTC.

This clonotype showed up just a few times. V and J are TRBV20-1 and TRBJ2-3; 9 bases fit TRBD2. CDR1 DFQATT and CDR2 SNEGSKA come from the germline V gene (reference sequence). J was trimmed by 2 bases and V by 5 bases; bases with no gene match: 5. The CDR3 is 14 amino acids. CDR3 in amino acids: CSAPLAGATDTQYF. In DNA, the CDR3 is TGCAGTGCTCCCTTAGCGGGGGCCACAGATACGCAGTATTTT.

The chain uses TRBV7-9 and TRBJ2-5, with 7 bases aligning to TRBD1. This CDR3 region has 15 residues. Germline V gene sequence: CDR1 SEHNR, CDR2 FQNEAQ (reference sequence). V shed 4 bases, J shed 1 base, and the junction held 6 bases outside the gene matches. Here the CDR3 reads CASSSPQGTQETQYF. The CDR3 DNA reads TGTGCCAGCAGCTCTCCACAGGGGACCCAAGAGACCCAGTACTTC.

This chain joins TRBV5-1 and TRBJ2-1; D ambiguous. This CDR3 spans 15 amino acids. V lost 0 bases and J 6 bases, leaving 13 bases between the germline ends. Germline V gene lookup returns CDR1 SGHRS and CDR2 YFSETQ. This chain's CDR3 is CASSLVGSFVNEQFF. DNA for the CDR3: TGCGCCAGCAGCTTGGTAGGTAGTTTTGTCAATGAGCAGTTCTTC.